The clone carrying this T cell receptor (beta chain) was observed at least ten times. The sample belongs to a study of blood T cell repertoires in COVID-19. CDR3 size: 12 residues. Germline values: CDR1 MNHEY, CDR2 SMNVEV (reference sequence). V trimming: 8 bases; J trimming: 6 bases; junction bases outside the gene matches: 3. Generated by immunoSEQ multiplex PCR, the TCRdb table keeps only in-frame clones and is missing some. The sample has over 45,000 clones, about 80% seen once. The genes are TRBV27 and TRBJ1-5; 8 nucleotides match TRBD1. Material: peripheral blood. The receptor comes from a man aged 50 to 59 with active or convalescent COVID-19. The CDR3 region is CASGQGFQPQHF. The CDR3, as DNA: TGTGCCAGCGGACAGGGATTTCAGCCCCAGCATTTT.